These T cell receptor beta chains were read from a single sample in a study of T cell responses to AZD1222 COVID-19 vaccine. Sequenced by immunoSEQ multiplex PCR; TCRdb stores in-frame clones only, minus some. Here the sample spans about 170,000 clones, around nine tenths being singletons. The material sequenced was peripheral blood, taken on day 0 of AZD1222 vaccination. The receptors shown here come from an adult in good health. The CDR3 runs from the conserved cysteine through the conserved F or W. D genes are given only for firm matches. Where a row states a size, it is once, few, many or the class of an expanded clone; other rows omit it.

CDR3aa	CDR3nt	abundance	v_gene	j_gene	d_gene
CASRQGSGEQYF	TGTGCCAGCAGGCAGGGTTCCGGCGAGCAGTACTTC	-	TRBV12-3/TRBV12-4	TRBJ2-7	-
CASSLGGHEQYF	TGTGCCAGCAGCTTAGGGGGCCACGAGCAGTACTTC	-	TRBV5-6	TRBJ2-7	TRBD1
CASSGGFGGTDTQYF	TGTGCCAGCAGCGGGGGGTTCGGCGGCACAGATACGCAGTATTTT	once	TRBV4-2	TRBJ2-3	-
CASREGSSYVYGYTF	TGTGCCAGCAGAGAAGGGTCAAGTTATGTCTATGGCTACACCTTC	few	TRBV27	TRBJ1-2	-
CASSPWKSEQFF	TGTGCCAGCAGTCCTTGGAAGAGTGAGCAGTTCTTC	-	TRBV5-8	TRBJ2-1	-
CASGPPRGDTEAFF	TGTGCCAGCGGCCCACCCCGTGGGGACACTGAAGCTTTCTTT	-	TRBV3-1/TRBV3-2	TRBJ1-1	-
CASSYTGDSSYEQYF	TGTGCCAGCAGTTACACAGGGGATTCTAGCTACGAGCAGTACTTC	-	TRBV6-2/TRBV6-3	TRBJ2-7	TRBD1
CASNEQGYSGNTIYF	TGTGCCAGTAATGAACAGGGATATTCTGGAAACACCATATATTTT	-	TRBV19	TRBJ1-3	-
CASSAGTGNTDTQYF	TGTGCCAGCAGCGCCGGGACAGGGAACACAGATACGCAGTATTTT	-	TRBV7-7	TRBJ2-3	TRBD1
CASSLEGTKNTEAFF	TGTGCCAGCAGCCTTGAGGGGACAAAGAACACTGAAGCTTTCTTT	-	TRBV7-9	TRBJ1-1	-
CASSLTGTGNTEAFF	TGTGCCAGCAGCTTGACCGGGACAGGGAACACTGAAGCTTTCTTT	-	TRBV5-5	TRBJ1-1	TRBD1
CSASFPWNTEAFF	TGCAGTGCTAGTTTCCCCTGGAACACTGAAGCTTTCTTT	-	TRBV20-1	TRBJ1-1	-
CASSQVMGDETQYF	TGCGCCAGCAGCCAAGTCATGGGTGATGAGACCCAGTACTTC	-	TRBV4-1	TRBJ2-5	-
CASSNLPGAYEQYF	TGTGCCAGTAGTAACCTCCCGGGGGCCTACGAGCAGTACTTC	-	TRBV19	TRBJ2-7	-
CASSPGYEQYF	TGTGCCAGCTCACCGGGGTACGAGCAGTACTTC	-	TRBV18	TRBJ2-7	-
CSVLYGNHNEQFF	TGCAGCGTTCTATATGGAAATCACAATGAGCAGTTCTTC	-	TRBV29-1	TRBJ2-1	-
CASSALLGLAGVSDTQYF	TGTGCCAGCAGTGCACTACTCGGACTAGCGGGAGTGTCAGATACGCAGTATTTT	-	TRBV27	TRBJ2-3	TRBD2
CASSRGDETQYF	TGTGCCAGCAGCCGGGGGGACGAGACCCAGTACTTC	few	TRBV5-4	TRBJ2-5	TRBD2
CASSESISGSHWYEQYF	TGTGCCAGCAGTGAGTCAATTAGCGGGAGTCACTGGTACGAGCAGTACTTC	-	TRBV6-1	TRBJ2-7	TRBD2
CASSSDSHYGYTF	TGTGCCAGCAGCTCCGACAGCCACTATGGCTACACCTTC	-	TRBV7-6	TRBJ1-2	-
CASSLVLTSESSYEQYF	TGTGCCAGCAGCTTGGTTTTGACTAGCGAGAGCTCCTACGAGCAGTACTTC	few	TRBV5-4	TRBJ2-7	TRBD2
CASRRAGVSNQPQHF	TGTGCCAGCAGGAGAGCCGGGGTGAGCAATCAGCCCCAGCATTTT	-	TRBV2	TRBJ1-5	-
CASSLTRGQQYF	TGTGCCAGCTCTCTCACTCGGGGACAGCAGTATTTT	once	TRBV5-6	TRBJ2-3	-
CASSVLGNEQFF	TGTGCCAGCAGCGTACTAGGTAATGAGCAGTTCTTC	-	TRBV7-9	TRBJ2-1	-